Included here is one T cell receptor (beta chain) sequence, with context. This clone was recorded only once. The specificity of this receptor is unknown. Qualities for individual bases were not recorded, and no much larger clone is one base off. This sample was included in a study of cytomegalovirus exposure and HLA in healthy donors (TCRdb year 2017). Regarding the research as a whole: The 670 or so repertoires of the first cohort and the 110 or so validation repertoires were produced on the same platform, according to a later analysis. The study aimed to test whether cataloging public T cell receptors could reveal signatures of past pathogen exposure. A separate validation cohort of roughly 130 different subjects was used in addition to the approximately 670-subject first cohort. The study combined high-throughput TCR immunosequencing, statistical association of individual TCRs with disease status, and machine learning to predict cytomegalovirus infection status. Broader findings and caveats from the paper: A later analysis lacked HLA typing for the validation cohort, so it scored co-occurrence in that cohort across all 130 or so repertoires. In vitro tests confirmed that a few of the cytomegalovirus-associated TCR beta chains recognize cytomegalovirus antigens. Subsequent analysis determined that TCRs grouped into clusters in the first cohort also showed a tendency toward co-occurrence across the approximately 110 validation repertoires, and approximately 94% of cluster scores exceeded 0. A total of roughly 160 TCR beta chains were listed by the study as associated with cytomegalovirus. The classifier was reported to diagnose cytomegalovirus status with high specificity and sensitivity in both the original and validation cohorts. It was suggested by the authors that the approach could potentially be generalized to other disease states and immunological phenotypes. Most TCR sequences were observed very rarely across donors, whereas some public TCRs were present in many individuals.

The donors were included in the validation cohort of approximately 130 subjects, a group kept apart from the roughly 700-subject first cohort. Libraries were prepared through the immunoSEQ multiplex PCR assay. In the source study's methods: A statistical classification framework was developed to diagnose cytomegalovirus status using the catalog of TCR beta chain sequences. Here the immuneACCESS table is served through TCRdb, limited to in-frame sequences with V and J called. Missing clones are a known gap in these copies; in checked studies unresolved V genes cover under half, and the rest lacks a known reason. Clonal size and the V and J genes are those of that table, whereas D and trimming came from the DNA. The sample table lists fewer than 120,000 clones, 89% of them with a count of one. 1.5% to 2% of the sample is held by the ten biggest clonotypes. Sequenced sample: PBMCs. This sequence was found in a woman aged 18 to 35 in good health and CMV-seronegative.

The bases are TGTGCCAGCAGCTTAGCAGTAGCGGGGGGGTCTGAGCAGTTCTTC. The translation is CASSLAVAGGSEQFF. The chain uses TRBV7-2 and TRBJ2-1, and 11 junction bases match TRBD2. Including cysteine and phenylalanine, the CDR3 has 15 amino acids. Only the CDR3 DNA stays, 45 bases, in frame from base 1. Here V drops 0 bases and J drops 9 bases, and the junction holds 4 bases not matched to any gene. For CDR1 and CDR2, the germline V gene lists SGHTA and FQGNSA.